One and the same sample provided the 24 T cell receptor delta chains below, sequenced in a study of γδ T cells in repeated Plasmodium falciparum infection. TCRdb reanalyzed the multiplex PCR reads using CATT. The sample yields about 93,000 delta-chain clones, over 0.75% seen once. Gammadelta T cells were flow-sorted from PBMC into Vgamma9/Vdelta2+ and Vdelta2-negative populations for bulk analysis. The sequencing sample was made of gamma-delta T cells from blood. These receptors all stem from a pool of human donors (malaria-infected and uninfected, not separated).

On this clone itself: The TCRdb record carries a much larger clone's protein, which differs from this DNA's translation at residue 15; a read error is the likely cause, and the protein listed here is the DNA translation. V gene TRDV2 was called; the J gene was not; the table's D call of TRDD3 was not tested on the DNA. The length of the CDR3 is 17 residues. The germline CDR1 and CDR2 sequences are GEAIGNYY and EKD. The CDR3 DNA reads TGTGCCTGTGACACCGGGCTGGGGGACGCAACGACCGATAAACACATCTTT. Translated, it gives CACDTGLGDATTDKHIF.

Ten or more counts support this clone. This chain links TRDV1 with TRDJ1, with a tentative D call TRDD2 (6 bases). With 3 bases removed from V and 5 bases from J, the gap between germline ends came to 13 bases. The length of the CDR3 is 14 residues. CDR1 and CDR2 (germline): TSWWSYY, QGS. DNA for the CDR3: TGTGCTCTTGGGGACTCCTTCCGACCTGATAAACTCATCTTT. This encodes CALGDSFRPDKLIF.

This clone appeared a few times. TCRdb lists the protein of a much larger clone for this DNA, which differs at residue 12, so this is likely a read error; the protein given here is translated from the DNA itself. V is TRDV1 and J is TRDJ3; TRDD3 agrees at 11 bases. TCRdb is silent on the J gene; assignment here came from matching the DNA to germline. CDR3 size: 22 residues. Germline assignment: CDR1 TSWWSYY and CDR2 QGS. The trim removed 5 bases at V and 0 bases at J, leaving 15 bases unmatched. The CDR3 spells CALGRTWGIRVLSSWDTRQMFF. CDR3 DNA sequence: TGTGCTCTTGGGCGAACGTGGGGGATACGCGTTTTGAGCTCCTGGGACACCCGACAGATGTTTTTC.

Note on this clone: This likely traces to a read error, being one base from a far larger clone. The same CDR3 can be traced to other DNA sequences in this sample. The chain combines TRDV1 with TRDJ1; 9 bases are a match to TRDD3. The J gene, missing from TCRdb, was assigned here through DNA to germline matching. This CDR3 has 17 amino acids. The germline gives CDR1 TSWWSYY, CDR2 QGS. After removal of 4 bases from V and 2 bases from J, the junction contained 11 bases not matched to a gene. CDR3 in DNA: TGTGCTCTTGGGGTGGGGGCTGGGGGATTCTCTACCGATAAACTCATCTTT. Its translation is CALGVGAGGFSTDKLIF.

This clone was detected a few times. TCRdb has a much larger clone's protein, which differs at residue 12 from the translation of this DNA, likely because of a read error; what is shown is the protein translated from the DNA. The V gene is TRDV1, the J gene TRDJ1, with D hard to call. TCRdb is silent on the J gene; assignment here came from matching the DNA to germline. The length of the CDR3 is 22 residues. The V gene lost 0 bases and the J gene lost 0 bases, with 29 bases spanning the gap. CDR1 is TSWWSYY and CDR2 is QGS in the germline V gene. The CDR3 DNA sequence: TGTGCTCTTGGGGAACTCGGGCTCGAACGATGGGTACGCGAACGATACACCGATAAACTCATCTTT. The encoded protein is CALGELGLERWVRERYTDKLIF.

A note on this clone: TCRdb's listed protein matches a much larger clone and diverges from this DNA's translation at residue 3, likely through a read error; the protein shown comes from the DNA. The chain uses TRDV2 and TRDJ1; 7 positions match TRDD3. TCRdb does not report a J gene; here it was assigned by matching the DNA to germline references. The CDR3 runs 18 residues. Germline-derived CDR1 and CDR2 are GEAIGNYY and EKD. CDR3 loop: CAWDTIGGVKKEIDKLIF. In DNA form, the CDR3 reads TGTGCCTGGGACACGATTGGGGGAGTCAAAAAAGAAATCGATAAACTCATCTTT.

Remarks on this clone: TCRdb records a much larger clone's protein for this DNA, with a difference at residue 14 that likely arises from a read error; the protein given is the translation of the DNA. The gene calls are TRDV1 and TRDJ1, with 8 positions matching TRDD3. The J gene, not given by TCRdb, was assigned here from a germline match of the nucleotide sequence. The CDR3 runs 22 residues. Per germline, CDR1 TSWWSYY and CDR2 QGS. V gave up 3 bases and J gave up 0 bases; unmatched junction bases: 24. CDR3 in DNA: TGTGCTCTTGGGGACCTTTCCTCCTACGGGTTACTGGGGGGTAGGAACACCGATAAACTCATCTTT. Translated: CALGDLSSYGLLGGRNTDKLIF.

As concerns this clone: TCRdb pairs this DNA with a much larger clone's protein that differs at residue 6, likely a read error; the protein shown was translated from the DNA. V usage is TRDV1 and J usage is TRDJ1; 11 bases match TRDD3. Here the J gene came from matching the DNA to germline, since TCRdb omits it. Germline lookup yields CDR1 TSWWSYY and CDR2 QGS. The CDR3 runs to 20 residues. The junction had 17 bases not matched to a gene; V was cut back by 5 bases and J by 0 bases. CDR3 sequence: CALGPVYWGISHPYTDKLIF. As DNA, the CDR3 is TGTGCTCTTGGGCCGGTTTACTGGGGGATATCCCACCCGTACACCGATAAACTCATCTTT.

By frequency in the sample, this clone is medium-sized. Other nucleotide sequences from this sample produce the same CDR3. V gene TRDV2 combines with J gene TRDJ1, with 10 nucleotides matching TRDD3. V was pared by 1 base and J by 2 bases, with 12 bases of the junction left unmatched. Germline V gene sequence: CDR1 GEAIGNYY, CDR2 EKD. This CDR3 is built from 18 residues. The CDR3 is CACDTLQPLGDGTDKLIF. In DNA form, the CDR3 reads TGTGCCTGTGACACTTTGCAGCCACTGGGGGATGGGACCGATAAACTCATCTTT.

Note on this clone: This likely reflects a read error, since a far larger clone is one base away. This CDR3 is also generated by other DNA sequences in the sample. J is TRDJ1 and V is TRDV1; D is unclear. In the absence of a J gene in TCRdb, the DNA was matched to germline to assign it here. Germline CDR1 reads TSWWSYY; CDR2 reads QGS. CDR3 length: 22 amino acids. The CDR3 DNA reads TGTGCTCTTGGGGAACTCAAACCAAACCCGAAGGGACCCGCACAGTACACCGACAAACTCATCTTT. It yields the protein CALGELKPNPKGPAQYTDKLIF.

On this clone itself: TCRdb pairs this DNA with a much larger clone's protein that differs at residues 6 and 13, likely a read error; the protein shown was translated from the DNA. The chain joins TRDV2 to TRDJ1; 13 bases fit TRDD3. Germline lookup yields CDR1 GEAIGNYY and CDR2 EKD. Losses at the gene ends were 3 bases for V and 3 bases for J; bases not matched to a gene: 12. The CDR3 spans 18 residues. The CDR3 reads CACDPSLGDTRDADKLIF. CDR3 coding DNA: TGTGCCTGTGACCCCTCACTGGGGGATACGCGAGACGCCGATAAACTCATCTTT.

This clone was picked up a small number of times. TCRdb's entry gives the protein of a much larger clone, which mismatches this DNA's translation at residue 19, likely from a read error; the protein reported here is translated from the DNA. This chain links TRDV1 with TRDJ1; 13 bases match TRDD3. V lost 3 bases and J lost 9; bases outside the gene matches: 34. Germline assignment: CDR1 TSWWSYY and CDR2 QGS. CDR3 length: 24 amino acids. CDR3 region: CALGDTSYFRGWDWGIRGCRELIF. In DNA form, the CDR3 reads TGTGCTCTTGGGGATACTTCCTACTTTAGGGGATGGGACTGGGGGATACGCGGATGCCGGGAACTCATCTTT.

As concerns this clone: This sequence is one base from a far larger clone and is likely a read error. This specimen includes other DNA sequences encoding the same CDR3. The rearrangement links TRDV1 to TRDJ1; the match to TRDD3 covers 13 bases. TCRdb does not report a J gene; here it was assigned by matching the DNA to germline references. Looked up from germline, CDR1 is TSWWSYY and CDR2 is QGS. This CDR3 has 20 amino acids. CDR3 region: CALGELLGTGGYGYTDKLIF. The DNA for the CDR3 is TGCGCTCTTGGGGAACTCTTGGGAACTGGGGGATACGGTTACACCGATAAACTCATCTTT.

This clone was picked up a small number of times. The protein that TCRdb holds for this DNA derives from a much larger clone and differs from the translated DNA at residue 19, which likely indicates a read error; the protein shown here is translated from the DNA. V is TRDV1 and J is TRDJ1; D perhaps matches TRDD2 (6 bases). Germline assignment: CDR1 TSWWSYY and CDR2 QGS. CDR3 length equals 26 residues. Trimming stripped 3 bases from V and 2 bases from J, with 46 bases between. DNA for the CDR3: TGTGCTCTTGGGGACCTCGGTCCTACCTATACAGAAACGAAGGACCCACCGAACATGAGGACCGATAAACTCATCTTT. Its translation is CALGDLGPTYTETKDPPNMRTDKLIF.

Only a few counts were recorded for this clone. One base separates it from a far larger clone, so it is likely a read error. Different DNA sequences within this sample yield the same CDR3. The CDR3 here is CACDTVSSYGEYTGTTNTDKLIF. In DNA form, the CDR3 reads TGCGCCTGTGACACCGTTAGTTCCTACGGGGAATATACTGGGACCACAAACACCGATAAACTCATCTTT. V gene TRDV2 combines with J gene TRDJ1, with D maybe TRDD2 (7 bases). No J gene was available from TCRdb, and it was assigned here by a germline match of the DNA. CDR3 length: 23 residues. CDR1 and CDR2 from the germline V gene are GEAIGNYY and EKD.

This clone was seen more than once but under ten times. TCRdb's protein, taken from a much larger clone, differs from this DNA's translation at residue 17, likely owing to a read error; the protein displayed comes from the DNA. In DNA, the CDR3 is TGTGCTCTTGGGGACGGCTCCTGGGGGATACGAGACACCGATAAACTCACCTTT. This codes for CALGDGSWGIRDTDKLTF. The V gene is given as TRDV1, and no J gene call is available; TRDD3, as called in the table, went unchecked against the DNA. The CDR3 length is 18 residues. Per the germline V gene, CDR1 is TSWWSYY and CDR2 is QGS.

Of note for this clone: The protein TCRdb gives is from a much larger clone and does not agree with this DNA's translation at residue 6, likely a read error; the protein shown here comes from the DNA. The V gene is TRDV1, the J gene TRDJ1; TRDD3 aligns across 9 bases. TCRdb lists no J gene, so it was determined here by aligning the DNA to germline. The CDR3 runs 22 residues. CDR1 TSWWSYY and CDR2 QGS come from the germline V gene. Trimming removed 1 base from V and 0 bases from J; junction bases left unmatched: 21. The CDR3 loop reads CALGEPGSYITSSGGYTDKLIF. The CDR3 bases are TGTGCTCTTGGGGAACCAGGCTCTTATATAACCAGTTCTGGGGGATACACCGATAAACTCATCTTT.

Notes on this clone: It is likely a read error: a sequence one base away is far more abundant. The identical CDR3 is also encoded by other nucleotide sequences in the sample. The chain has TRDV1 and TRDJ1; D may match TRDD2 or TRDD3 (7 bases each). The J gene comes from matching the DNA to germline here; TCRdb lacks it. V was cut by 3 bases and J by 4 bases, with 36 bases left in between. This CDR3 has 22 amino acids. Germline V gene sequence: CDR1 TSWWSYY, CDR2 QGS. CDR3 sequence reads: CALGDPGFLQGGILRRGDKLIF. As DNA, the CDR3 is TGTGCTCTTGGGGACCCTGGGTTCCTACAAGGGGGGATCCTCCGGCGCGGCGATAAACTCATCTTT.

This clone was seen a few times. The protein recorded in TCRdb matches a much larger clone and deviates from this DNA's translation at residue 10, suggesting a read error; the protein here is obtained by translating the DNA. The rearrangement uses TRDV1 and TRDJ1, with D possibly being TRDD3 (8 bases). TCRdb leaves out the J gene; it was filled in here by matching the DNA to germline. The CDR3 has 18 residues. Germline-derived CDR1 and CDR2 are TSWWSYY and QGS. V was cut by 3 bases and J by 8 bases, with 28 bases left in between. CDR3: CALGDRNSYEGWGTKLIF. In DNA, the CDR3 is TGTGCTCTTGGGGATCGCAATTCCTACGAGGGCTGGGGGACCAAACTCATCTTT.

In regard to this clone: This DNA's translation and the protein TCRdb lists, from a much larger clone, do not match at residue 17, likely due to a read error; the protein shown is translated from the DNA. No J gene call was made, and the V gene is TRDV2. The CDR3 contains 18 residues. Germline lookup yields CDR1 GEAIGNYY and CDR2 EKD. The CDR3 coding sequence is TGTGCCTGTGACACCGTTACTAAAAGCTCCTGGGACACCCGACAGATGATTTTC. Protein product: CACDTVTKSSWDTRQMIF.

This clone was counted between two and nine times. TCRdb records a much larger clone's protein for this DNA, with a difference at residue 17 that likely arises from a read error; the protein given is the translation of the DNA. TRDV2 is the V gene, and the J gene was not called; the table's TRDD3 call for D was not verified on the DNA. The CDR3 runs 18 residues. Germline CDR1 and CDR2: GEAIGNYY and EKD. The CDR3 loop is CACDTLAGGYARTDKLTF. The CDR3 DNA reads TGTGCCTGTGACACCCTGGCTGGGGGATACGCCCGCACCGATAAACTCACCTTT.

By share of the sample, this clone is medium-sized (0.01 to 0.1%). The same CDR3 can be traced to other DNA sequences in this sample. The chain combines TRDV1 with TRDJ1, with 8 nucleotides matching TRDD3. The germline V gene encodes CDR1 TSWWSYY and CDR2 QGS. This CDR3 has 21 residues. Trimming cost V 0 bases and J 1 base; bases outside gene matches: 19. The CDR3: CALGELRTYNRTGGCTDKLIF. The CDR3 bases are TGTGCTCTTGGGGAACTAAGGACCTACAACCGAACTGGGGGTTGCACCGATAAACTCATCTTT.

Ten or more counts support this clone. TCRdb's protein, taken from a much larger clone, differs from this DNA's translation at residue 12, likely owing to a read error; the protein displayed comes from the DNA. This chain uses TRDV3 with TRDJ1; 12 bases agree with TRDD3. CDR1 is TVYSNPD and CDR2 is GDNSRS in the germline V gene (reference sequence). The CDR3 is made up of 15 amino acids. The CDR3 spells CASWGIRTNTDRLIF. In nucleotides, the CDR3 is TGTGCCTCCTGGGGGATACGAACTAACACCGATAGACTCATCTTT.

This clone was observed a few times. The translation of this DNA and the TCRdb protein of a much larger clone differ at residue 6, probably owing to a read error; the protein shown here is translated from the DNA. CDR3 region: CALTFLYWGISDKLIF. The DNA of the CDR3 is TGTGCTCTTACATTCCTGTACTGGGGGATCTCAGATAAACTCATCTTT. V usage is TRDV1 and J usage is TRDJ1; TRDD3 agrees at 10 bases. The J gene was not available in TCRdb and was assigned here by matching the DNA to germline segments. The V gene's germline CDR1 is TSWWSYY and CDR2 QGS. The CDR3 sequence is 16 residues long. The V gene end was trimmed by 8 bases and the J gene end by 5 bases; junction bases not matched to a gene: 14.